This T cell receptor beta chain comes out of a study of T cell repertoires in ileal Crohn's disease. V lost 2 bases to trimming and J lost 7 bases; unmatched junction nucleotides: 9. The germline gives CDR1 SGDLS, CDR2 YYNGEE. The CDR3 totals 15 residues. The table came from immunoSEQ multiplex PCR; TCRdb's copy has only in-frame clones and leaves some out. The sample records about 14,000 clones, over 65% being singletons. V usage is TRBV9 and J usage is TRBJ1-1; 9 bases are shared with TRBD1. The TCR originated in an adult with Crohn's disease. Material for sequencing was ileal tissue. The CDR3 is CASSVSTGGLGEAFF. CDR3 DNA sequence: TGTGCCAGCAGCGTCTCGACAGGGGGGTTGGGTGAAGCTTTCTTT. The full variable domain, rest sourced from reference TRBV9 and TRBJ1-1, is DSGVTQTPKHLITATGQRVTLRCSPRSGDLSVYWYQQSLDQGLQFLIQYYNGEERAKGNILERFSAQQFPDLHSELNLSSLELGDSALYFCASSVSTGGLGEAFFGQGTRLTVV.